A selection of T cell receptor beta chains follows, all from one sample in a study of blood T cell repertoires in COVID-19. Sequenced by immunoSEQ multiplex PCR; TCRdb stores in-frame clones only, minus some. The data show fewer than 100,000 clones, around 87% seen once. Sample: peripheral blood. The receptor source for this set is a human donor with acute or convalescent COVID-19. The donor label of this sample is uncertain. Each CDR3 is given with its conserved first and last residue. A D gene is named only where the DNA matches it firmly. Clone size, where shown, is once, few, many, or a class for clones that have expanded.

TRBV30	TRBD1	TRBJ1-1	.	CAWDEQGRTEAFF	TGTGCCTGGGACGAACAGGGGAGGACTGAAGCTTTCTTT
TRBV9	TRBD1	TRBJ1-6	.	CASSSRGTVSSPLHF	TGTGCCAGCAGCTCCCGCGGGACAGTCTCTTCACCCCTCCACTTT
TRBV30	.	TRBJ1-2	.	CAWELSRRGGYTF	TGTGCCTGGGAATTAAGCCGGCGGGGAGGCTACACCTTC
TRBV18	TRBD1	TRBJ2-7	once	CASSSAGQGSYEQYF	TGTGCCAGCTCATCTGCGGGACAGGGCTCCTACGAGCAGTACTTC
TRBV7-8	TRBD2	TRBJ2-1	.	CASSFGLADSSYNEQFF	TGTGCCAGCAGCTTCGGACTAGCCGACAGCTCCTACAATGAGCAGTTCTTC
TRBV5-1	TRBD1	TRBJ1-4	.	CASSFRTGINEKLFF	TGCGCCAGCAGCTTCCGGACAGGAATTAATGAAAAACTGTTTTTT
TRBV7-8	.	TRBJ1-1	.	CASSATPDMNTEAFF	TGTGCCAGCAGCGCGACCCCGGACATGAACACTGAAGCTTTCTTT
TRBV12-5	TRBD1	TRBJ2-1	.	CASGPPRRDRGIHEQFF	TGTGCTAGTGGCCCCCCCCGGAGGGACAGGGGAATCCATGAGCAGTTCTTC
TRBV9	TRBD2	TRBJ2-1	.	CASSVVSPRGGMSNEQFF	TGTGCCAGCAGCGTAGTGAGCCCGCGCGGGGGTATGAGTAATGAGCAGTTCTTC
TRBV28	.	TRBJ1-4	.	CASSLGGGRREKLFF	TGTGCCAGCAGTTTGGGGGGGGGTCGTCGAGAAAAACTGTTTTTT
TRBV12-3/TRBV12-4	TRBD1	TRBJ1-2	.	CASTGQGKGYTF	TGTGCCAGCACAGGACAGGGGAAAGGCTACACCTTC